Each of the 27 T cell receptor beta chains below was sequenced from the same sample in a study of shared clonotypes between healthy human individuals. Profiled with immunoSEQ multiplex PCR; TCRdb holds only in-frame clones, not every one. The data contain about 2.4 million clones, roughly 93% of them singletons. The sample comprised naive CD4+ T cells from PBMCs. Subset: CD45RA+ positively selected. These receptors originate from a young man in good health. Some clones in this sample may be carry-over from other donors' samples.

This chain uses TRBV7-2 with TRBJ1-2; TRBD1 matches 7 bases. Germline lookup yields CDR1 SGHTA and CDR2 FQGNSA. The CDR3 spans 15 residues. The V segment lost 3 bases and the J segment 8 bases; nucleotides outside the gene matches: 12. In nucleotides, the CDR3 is TGTGCCAGCAGCTTGCGACAGGGACTTCCTTGGGGCTACACCTTC. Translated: CASSLRQGLPWGYTF.

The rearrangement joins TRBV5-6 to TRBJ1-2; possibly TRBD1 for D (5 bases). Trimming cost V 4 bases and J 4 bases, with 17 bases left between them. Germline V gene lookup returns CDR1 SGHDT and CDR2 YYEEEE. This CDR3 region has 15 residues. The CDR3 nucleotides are TGTGCCAGCAGCCCCGCCAACAACGGGGGCTATGGCTACACCTTC. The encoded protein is CASSPANNGGYGYTF.

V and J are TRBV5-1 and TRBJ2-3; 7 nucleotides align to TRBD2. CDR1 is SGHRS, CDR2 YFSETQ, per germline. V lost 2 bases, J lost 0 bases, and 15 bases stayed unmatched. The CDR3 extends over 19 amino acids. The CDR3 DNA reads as TGCGCCAGCAGCTTCGGCCGGCTAGCGGAGATCTTTAGCACAGATACGCAGTATTTT. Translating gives CASSFGRLAEIFSTDTQYF.

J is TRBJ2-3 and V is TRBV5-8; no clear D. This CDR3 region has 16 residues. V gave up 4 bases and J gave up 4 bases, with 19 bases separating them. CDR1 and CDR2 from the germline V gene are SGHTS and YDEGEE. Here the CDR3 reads CASSPPWGIPSDTQYF. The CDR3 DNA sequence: TGTGCCAGCAGCCCCCCGTGGGGAATACCCTCAGATACGCAGTATTTT. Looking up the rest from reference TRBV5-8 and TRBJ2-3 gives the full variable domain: EAGVTQSPTHLIKTRGQQATLRCSPISGHTSVYWYQQALGLGLQFLLWYDEGEERNRGNFPPRFSGRQFPNYSSELNVNALELEDSALYLCASSPPWGIPSDTQYFGPGTRLTVL.

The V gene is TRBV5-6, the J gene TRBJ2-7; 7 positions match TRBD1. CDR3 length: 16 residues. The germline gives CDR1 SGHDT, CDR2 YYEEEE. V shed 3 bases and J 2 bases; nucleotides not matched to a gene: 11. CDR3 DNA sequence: TGTGCCAGCAGCTACTACCCGGGACAGTCCACCTACGAGCAGTACTTC. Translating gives CASSYYPGQSTYEQYF.

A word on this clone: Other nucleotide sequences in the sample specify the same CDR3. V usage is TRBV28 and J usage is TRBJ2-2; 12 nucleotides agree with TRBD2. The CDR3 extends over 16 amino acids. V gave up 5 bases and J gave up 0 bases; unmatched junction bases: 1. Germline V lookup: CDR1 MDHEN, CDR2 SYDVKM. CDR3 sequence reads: CASSASGRANTGELFF. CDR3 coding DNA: TGTGCCAGCAGTGCTAGCGGGAGGGCGAACACCGGGGAGCTGTTTTTT.

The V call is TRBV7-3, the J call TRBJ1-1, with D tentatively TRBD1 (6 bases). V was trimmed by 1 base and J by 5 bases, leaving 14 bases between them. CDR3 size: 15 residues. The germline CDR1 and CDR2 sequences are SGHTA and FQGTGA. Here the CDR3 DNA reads TGTGCCAGCAGCTTAAACAGGGATTGGGGAACTGAAGCTTTCTTT. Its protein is CASSLNRDWGTEAFF.

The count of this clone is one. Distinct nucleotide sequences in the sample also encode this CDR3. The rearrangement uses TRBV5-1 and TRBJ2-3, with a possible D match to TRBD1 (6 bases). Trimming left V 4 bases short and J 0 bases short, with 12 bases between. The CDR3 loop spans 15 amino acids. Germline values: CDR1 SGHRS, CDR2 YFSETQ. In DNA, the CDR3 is TGCGCCAGCAGCCAAAGACAGGCTAGCACAGATACGCAGTATTTT. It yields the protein CASSQRQASTDTQYF.

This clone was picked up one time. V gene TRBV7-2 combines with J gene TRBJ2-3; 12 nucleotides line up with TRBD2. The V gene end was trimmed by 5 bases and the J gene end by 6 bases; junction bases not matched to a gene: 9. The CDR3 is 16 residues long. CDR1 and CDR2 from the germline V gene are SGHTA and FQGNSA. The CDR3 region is CASSLRTSGTSDTQYF. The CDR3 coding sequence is TGTGCCAGCAGCCTCCGGACTAGCGGGACGTCGGATACGCAGTATTTT. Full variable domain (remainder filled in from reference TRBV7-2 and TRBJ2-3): GAGVSQSPSNKVTEKGKDVELRCDPISGHTALYWYRQSLGQGLEFLIYFQGNSAPDKSGLPSDRFSAERTGGSVSTLTIQRTQQEDSAVYLCASSLRTSGTSDTQYFGPGTRLTVL.

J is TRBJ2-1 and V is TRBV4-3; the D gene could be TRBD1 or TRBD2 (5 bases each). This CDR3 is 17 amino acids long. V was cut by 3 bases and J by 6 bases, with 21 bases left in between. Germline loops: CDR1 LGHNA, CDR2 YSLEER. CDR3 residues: CASSHLGLDGTSNEQFF. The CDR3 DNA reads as TGCGCCAGCAGCCACCTAGGGCTCGACGGGACGTCCAATGAGCAGTTCTTC.

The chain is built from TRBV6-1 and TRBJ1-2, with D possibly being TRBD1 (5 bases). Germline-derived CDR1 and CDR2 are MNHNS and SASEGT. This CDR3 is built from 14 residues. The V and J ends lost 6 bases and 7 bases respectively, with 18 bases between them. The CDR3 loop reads CASSLSGYGPGYTF. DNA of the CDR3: TGTGCCAGCAGCCTTTCAGGGTATGGTCCTGGCTACACCTTC.

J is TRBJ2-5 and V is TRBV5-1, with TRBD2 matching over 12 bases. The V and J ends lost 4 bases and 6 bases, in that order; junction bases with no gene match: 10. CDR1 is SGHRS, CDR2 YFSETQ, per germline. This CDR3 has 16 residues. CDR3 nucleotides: TGCGCCAGCAGCACTTCCCTAGCGGGAGGGCTAAAGACCCAGTACTTC. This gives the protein CASSTSLAGGLKTQYF.

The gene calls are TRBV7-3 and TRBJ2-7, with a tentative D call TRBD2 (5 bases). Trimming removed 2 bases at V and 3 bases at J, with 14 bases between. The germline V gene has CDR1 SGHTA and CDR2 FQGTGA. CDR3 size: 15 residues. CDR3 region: CASSLVGAEFYEQYF. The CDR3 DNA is TGTGCCAGCAGCTTAGTCGGAGCGGAGTTCTACGAGCAGTACTTC.

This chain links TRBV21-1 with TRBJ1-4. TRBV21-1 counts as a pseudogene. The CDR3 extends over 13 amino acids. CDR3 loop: CASRSRGHEKLFF. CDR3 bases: TGTGCCAGCAGGTCCCGCGGGCATGAAAAACTGTTTTTT.

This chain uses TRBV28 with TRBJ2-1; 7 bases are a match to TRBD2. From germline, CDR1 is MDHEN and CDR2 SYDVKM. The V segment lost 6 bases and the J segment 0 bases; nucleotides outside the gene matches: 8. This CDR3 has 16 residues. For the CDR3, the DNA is TGTGCCAGCAGCAGGTATGGCGGGAGCTCCTACAATGAGCAGTTCTTC. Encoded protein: CASSRYGGSSYNEQFF.

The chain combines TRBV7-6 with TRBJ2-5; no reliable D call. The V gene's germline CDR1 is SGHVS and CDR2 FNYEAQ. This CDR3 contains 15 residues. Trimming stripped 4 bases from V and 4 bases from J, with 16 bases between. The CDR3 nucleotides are TGTGCCAGCAGCTCCTTTCCGGCCCCCCGAGAGACCCAGTACTTC. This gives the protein CASSSFPAPRETQYF.

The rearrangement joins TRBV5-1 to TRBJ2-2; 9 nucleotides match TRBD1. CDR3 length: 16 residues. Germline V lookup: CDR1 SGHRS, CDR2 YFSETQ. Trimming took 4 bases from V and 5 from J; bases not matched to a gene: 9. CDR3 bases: TGCGCCAGCAGCGCCACAGGGGGCGAAAGAACCGGGGAGCTGTTTTTT. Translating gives CASSATGGERTGELFF.

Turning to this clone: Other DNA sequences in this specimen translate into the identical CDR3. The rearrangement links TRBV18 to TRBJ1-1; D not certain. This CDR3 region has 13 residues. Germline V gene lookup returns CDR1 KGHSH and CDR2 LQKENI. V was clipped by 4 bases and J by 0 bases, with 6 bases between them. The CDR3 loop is CASSQGLNTEAFF. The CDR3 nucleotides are TGTGCCAGCTCACAGGGCTTGAACACTGAAGCTTTCTTT.

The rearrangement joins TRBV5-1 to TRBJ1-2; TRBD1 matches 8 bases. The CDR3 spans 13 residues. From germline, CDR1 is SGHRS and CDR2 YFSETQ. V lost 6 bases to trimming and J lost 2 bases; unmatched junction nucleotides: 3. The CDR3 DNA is TGCGCCAGCACCGGGACAGGAAACTATGGCTACACCTTC. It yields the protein CASTGTGNYGYTF.

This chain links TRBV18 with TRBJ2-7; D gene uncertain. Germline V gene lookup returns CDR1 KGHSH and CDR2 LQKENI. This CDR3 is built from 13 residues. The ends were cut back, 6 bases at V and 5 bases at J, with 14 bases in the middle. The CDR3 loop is CASSPGPRDEQYF. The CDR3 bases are TGTGCCAGCTCTCCGGGCCCTCGCGACGAGCAGTACTTC. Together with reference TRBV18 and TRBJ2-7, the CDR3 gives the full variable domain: NAGVMQNPRHLVRRRGQEARLRCSPMKGHSHVYWYRQLPEEGLKFMVYLQKENIIDESGMPKERFSAEFPKEGPSILRIQQVVRGDSAAYFCASSPGPRDEQYFGPGTRLTVT.

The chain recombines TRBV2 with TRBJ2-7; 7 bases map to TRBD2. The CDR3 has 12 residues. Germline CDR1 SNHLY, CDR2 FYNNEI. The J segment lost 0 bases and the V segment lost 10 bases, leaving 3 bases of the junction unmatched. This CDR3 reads CATSGSSYEQYF. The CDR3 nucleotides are TGTGCCACTAGCGGAAGCTCCTACGAGCAGTACTTC.

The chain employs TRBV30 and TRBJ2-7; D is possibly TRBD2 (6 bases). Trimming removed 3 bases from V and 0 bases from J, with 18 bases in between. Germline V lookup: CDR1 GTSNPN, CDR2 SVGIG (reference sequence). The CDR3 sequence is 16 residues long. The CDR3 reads CAWRPQGSGYSYEQYF. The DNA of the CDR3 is TGTGCCTGGAGGCCCCAGGGTAGCGGCTACTCCTACGAGCAGTACTTC.

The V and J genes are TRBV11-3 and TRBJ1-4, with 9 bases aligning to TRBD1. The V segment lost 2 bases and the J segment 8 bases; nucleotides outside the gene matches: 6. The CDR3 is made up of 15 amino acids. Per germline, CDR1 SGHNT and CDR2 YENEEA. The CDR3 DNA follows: TGTGCCAGCAGCTTAACAGGGGGCACTGGAGAAAAACTGTTTTTT. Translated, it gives CASSLTGGTGEKLFF.

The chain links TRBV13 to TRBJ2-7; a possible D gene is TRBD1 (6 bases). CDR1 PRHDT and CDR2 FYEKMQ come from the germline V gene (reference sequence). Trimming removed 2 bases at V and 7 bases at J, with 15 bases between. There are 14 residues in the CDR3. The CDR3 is CASSLKQGRGEQYF. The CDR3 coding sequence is TGTGCCAGCAGCTTAAAACAGGGAAGGGGGGAGCAGTACTTC. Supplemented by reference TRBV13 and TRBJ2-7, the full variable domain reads AAGVIQSPRHLIKEKRETATLKCYPIPRHDTVYWYQQGPGQDPQFLISFYEKMQSDKGSIPDRFSAQQFSDYHSELNMSSLELGDSALYFCASSLKQGRGEQYFGPGTRLTVT.

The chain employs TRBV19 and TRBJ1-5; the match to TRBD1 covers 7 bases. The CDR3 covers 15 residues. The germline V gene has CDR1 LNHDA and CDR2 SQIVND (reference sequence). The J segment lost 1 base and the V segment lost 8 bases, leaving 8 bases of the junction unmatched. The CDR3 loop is CASARDSKSNQPQHF. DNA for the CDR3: TGTGCCAGTGCCCGGGACAGTAAAAGCAATCAGCCCCAGCATTTT.

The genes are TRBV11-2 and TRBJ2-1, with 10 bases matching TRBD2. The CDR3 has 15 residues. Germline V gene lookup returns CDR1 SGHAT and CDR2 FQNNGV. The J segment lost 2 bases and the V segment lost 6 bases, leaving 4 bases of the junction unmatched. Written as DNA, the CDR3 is TGTGCCAGCAGATGGACTAGCGGAACCTACAATGAGCAGTTCTTC. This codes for CASRWTSGTYNEQFF.

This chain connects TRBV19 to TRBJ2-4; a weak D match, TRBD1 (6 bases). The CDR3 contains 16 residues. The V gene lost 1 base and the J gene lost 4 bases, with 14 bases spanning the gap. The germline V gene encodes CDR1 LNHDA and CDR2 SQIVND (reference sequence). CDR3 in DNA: TGTGCCAGTAGTATAGGGAAGGGACAAGGAAAAAACATTCAGTACTTC. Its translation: CASSIGKGQGKNIQYF.